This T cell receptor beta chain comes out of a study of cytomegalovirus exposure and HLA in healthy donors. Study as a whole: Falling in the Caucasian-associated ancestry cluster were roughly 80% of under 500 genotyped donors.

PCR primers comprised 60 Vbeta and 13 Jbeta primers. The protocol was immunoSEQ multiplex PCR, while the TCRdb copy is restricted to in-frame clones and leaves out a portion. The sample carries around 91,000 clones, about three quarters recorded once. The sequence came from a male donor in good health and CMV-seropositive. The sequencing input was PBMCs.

Here the CDR3 reads CASSPAGLPYEQYF. Written as DNA, the CDR3 is TGTGCCAGCAGCCCGGCGGGACTCCCCTACGAGCAGTACTTC. This chain connects TRBV7-8 to TRBJ2-7, with a tentative D call TRBD2 (6 bases). V gave up 5 bases and J gave up 2 bases, with 13 bases separating them. Per the germline V gene, CDR1 is SGHVS and CDR2 is FQNEAQ. This CDR3 is 14 amino acids long.